This TCR beta chain was recovered during a study of T cell responses to AZD1222 COVID-19 vaccine listed by TCRdb under 2021. As for the study more broadly: AZD1222 recipients given second doses at about 4 weeks or at about 12 weeks were pooled, since spike-specific TCR depth and breadth were not found to differ between the two schedules. TCR sequencing covered fewer than 250 trial participants: some 210 given two doses of AZD1222 and approximately 26 given two doses of MenACWY control vaccine. Trial participants were enrolled into age subgroups of 18-55, 56-69 and 70-plus years, which contained about 150, 27 and 61 TCR-sequenced participants, respectively. The full study reports these points: Because no samples from the day 14 peak response were available, repertoires could be characterized only after the peak T cell response. The whole spike protein was spanned by vaccine-associated CD4 TCRs, and dominant responses were seen in regions 160-218 and 743-854. Conclusions about previously exposed vaccinees were limited because only six or seven AZD1222 recipients were SARS-CoV-2 seropositive at baseline. Participants were mostly white British and included more females than males, and it was suggested by the authors that clonal diversity may have been underestimated. The 56-69-year group was small, and its depth increase did not reach significance, likely because of low power. Reportedly, almost half of the unique spike-specific TCRs recognized epitopes lying outside the regions that are mutated in the B.1.351 and B.1.1.7 variants. Spike-specific TCR breadth and depth rose significantly after two AZD1222 doses compared with day 0 and with MenACWY recipients.

The CDR3 regions of human TCRbeta chains were subjected to immunosequencing. In the original analysis: TCRs in the repertoires were matched against a reference library of SARS-CoV-2-specific TCRs that had been generated with the MIRA antigen-specificity platform. Breadth meant the fraction of unique TCRs that were SARS-CoV-2-associated, whereas depth meant the fraction of total T cells that were SARS-CoV-2-associated. Using the MIRA data, every spike-specific TCR was mapped to the spike region that the TCR reacted to and assigned to either a CD4 or a CD8 class. Log10-transformed breadth and depth values were compared by one-way ANOVA with Sidak's multiple comparisons tests. The clones in this table, taken by TCRdb from immuneACCESS, are in-frame only. Not every clone is retained; where verified, under half of the shortfall comes from an unresolved V gene, and the cause of the rest is unknown. That table is the source of V, J and clone size, and D and trimming were worked out from the DNA. This sample has roughly 97,000 clones in its table, and around nine tenths of those were observed once. The top ten hold 18% of the sample.

V was cut back by 3 bases and J by 2 bases, leaving a gap of 3 bases between them. CDR1 SGHTA and CDR2 FQGNSA are derived from the germline V gene. The CDR3 covers 12 residues, taking in both the cysteine and the phenylalanine. Only the CDR3 part of the read is kept: 36 bases, read in frame from the first base. This clone was observed a single time. What antigen it recognizes has not been identified. No much larger clone is present one base from it, and per-base qualities are unavailable. The time point label corresponds to: baseline before first vaccination. Samples from vaccinated people were obtained from the UK trials COV001 and COV002, which included a single-blind randomized controlled phase 2/3 trial of AZD1222 (ChAdOx1 nCoV-19) in healthy adults. For TCRbeta chain sequencing, PBMC samples were collected from trial participants at day 0 and at day 28 after the second dose.

The clonotype comes from an adult in good health. This chain joins TRBV7-2 to TRBJ2-3; the D gene remains uncertain. The sequences come from peripheral blood, collected on day 0 of AZD1222 vaccination. In nucleotides, the sequence is TGTGCCAGCAGCTTTTTCACAGATACGCAGTATTTT. Its translation reads: CASSFFTDTQYF.